The 26 T cell receptor beta chains reported below all come from one sample, sequenced in a study of control samples from healthy donors and cancer patients (dated by TCRdb to about 2020). Library prep was done by the immunoSEQ multiplex PCR assay. The immuneACCESS repertoire file appears here via TCRdb, limited to in-frame rearrangements. These files lack a portion of the clones; in checked studies, under half of the deficit traces to unresolved V genes, and the cause of the others is not known. The sample data list 160,000 or so clones, and around nine tenths of these were observed just once. The top ten clones comprise approximately 0.7% of the sample. The sequencing sample was made of blood. Receptors were obtained from a woman aged 25 to 39 in good health.

J is TRBJ1-2 and V is TRBV30; D perhaps matches TRBD1 (5 bases). This CDR3 has 14 residues. CDR1 and CDR2 from the germline V gene are GTSNPN and SVGIG (reference sequence). V was pared by 0 bases and J by 0 bases, with 8 bases between. The chain's CDR3 is CAWSVAGANYGYTF. The DNA of the CDR3 is TGTGCCTGGAGTGTGGCGGGGGCTAACTATGGCTACACCTTC.

The gene calls are TRBV7-9 and TRBJ1-1; D unclear. Trimming took off 5 bases at V and 5 bases at J, with 30 bases between the two ends. Germline CDR1 is SEHNR and CDR2 is FQNEAQ (reference sequence). The CDR3 runs 19 residues. The CDR3 sequence: CASSLWEGLGRRVGTEAFF. The CDR3 DNA is TGTGCCAGCAGCCTATGGGAAGGTCTGGGAAGGAGGGTTGGAACTGAAGCTTTCTTT. The complete variable domain, with remaining parts taken from reference TRBV7-9 and TRBJ1-1, reads DTGVSQNPRHKITKRGQNVTFRCDPISEHNRLYWYRQTLGQGPEFLTYFQNEAQLEKSRLLSDRFSAERPKGSFSTLEIQRTEQGDSAMYLCASSLWEGLGRRVGTEAFFGQGTRLTVV.

The rearrangement links TRBV7-9 to TRBJ2-2; the D gene could be TRBD1 or TRBD2 (5 bases each). This CDR3 has 18 residues. Germline CDR1 SEHNR, CDR2 FQNEAQ (reference sequence). The V end lost 2 bases, the J end lost 3 bases, and 19 bases lay between the germline ends. The CDR3 coding sequence is TGTGCCAGCAGCTTACTCACCCGGGGCCGGACGCACACCGGGGAGCTGTTTTTT. Its translation is CASSLLTRGRTHTGELFF.

The V gene is TRBV5-1, the J gene TRBJ1-2; possibly TRBD1 for D (5 bases). The CDR3 is 16 amino acids. Germline V CDR1 and CDR2: SGHRS, YFSETQ. V was trimmed by 2 bases and J by 2 bases, leaving 16 bases between them. The CDR3 coding sequence is TGCGCCAGCAGCTTAATCCCGACAGAGTCGAACTATGGCTACACCTTC. Translated: CASSLIPTESNYGYTF.

This chain connects TRBV2 to TRBJ1-1, with 7 bases aligning to TRBD1. The CDR3 runs to 16 residues. J was trimmed by 0 bases and V by 9 bases; bases with no gene match: 13. CDR1 is SNHLY, CDR2 FYNNEI, per germline. The CDR3 bases are TGTGCCAGGATCCGGGACAGAAAATTCATGAACACTGAAGCTTTCTTT. It encodes CARIRDRKFMNTEAFF. The full variable domain, completed using reference TRBV2 and TRBJ1-1, is EPEVTQTPSHQVTQMGQEVILRCVPISNHLYFYWYRQILGQKVEFLVSFYNNEISEKSEIFDDQFSVERPDGSNFTLKIRSTKLEDSAMYFCARIRDRKFMNTEAFFGQGTRLTVV.

The chain recombines TRBV29-1 with TRBJ1-4, with D perhaps matching TRBD1 (6 bases). The ends were cut back, 4 bases at V and 2 bases at J, with 14 bases in the middle. Per germline, CDR1 SQVTM and CDR2 ANQGSEA. The CDR3 has 15 amino acids. The chain's CDR3 is CSVVSRGDTNEKLFF. The DNA for the CDR3 is TGCAGCGTTGTGTCCAGGGGTGACACTAATGAAAAACTGTTTTTT.

The chain has TRBV10-3 and TRBJ2-7; TRBD2 agrees at 10 bases. The CDR3 contains 17 residues. From germline, CDR1 is ENHRY and CDR2 SYGVKD. V dropped 6 bases and J dropped 4; count of bases not matched to a gene: 15. DNA of the CDR3: TGTGCCATCAGCCCATCCCGTCTAGCGGGAGCCGTTTACGAGCAGTACTTC. It is translated as CAISPSRLAGAVYEQYF.

The V gene is TRBV28, the J gene TRBJ2-3, with 10 bases matching TRBD1. The germline V gene encodes CDR1 MDHEN and CDR2 SYDVKM. V shed 2 bases, J shed 5 bases, and the junction held 10 bases outside the gene matches. The CDR3 runs 17 residues. The CDR3 is CASSLDLRGTGVDTQYF. Here the CDR3 DNA reads TGTGCCAGCAGTTTAGACCTCAGGGGGACAGGGGTAGATACGCAGTATTTT.

The chain recombines TRBV19 with TRBJ2-3; D gene ambiguous. V was clipped by 7 bases and J by 0 bases, with 11 bases between them. CDR3 length: 14 amino acids. CDR1 is LNHDA, CDR2 SQIVND, per germline (reference sequence). CDR3 amino acids: CASTVAVSTDTQYF. The CDR3 nucleotides read TGTGCCAGTACGGTGGCAGTTAGCACAGATACGCAGTATTTT.

CDR3 nucleotide sequence: TGTGCCAGCAGCTTTAGCGGGAGGAGTGAGTACGAGCAGTACTTC. This codes for CASSFSGRSEYEQYF. The chain has TRBV7-9 and TRBJ2-7, with 10 bases lining up with TRBD2. After removal of 3 bases from V and 4 bases from J, the junction contained 6 bases not matched to a gene. The CDR3 sequence is 15 residues long. Germline V gives CDR1 SEHNR, CDR2 FQNEAQ (reference sequence).

This chain joins TRBV7-3 and TRBJ2-5; TRBD1 aligns across 10 bases. The CDR3 length is 15 residues. Germline values: CDR1 SGHTA, CDR2 FQGTGA. Unmatched junction bases numbered 6, after V lost 1 base and J lost 7 bases. CDR3 loop: CASSLNPGDRGTQYF. As DNA, the CDR3 is TGTGCCAGCAGCTTAAACCCCGGGGACAGGGGGACCCAGTACTTC. Drawing the rest from reference TRBV7-3 and TRBJ2-5, the complete variable domain is GAGVSQTPSNKVTEKGKYVELRCDPISGHTALYWYRQSLGQGPEFLIYFQGTGAADDSGLPNDRFFAVRPEGSVSTLKIQRTERGDSAVYLCASSLNPGDRGTQYFGPGTRLLVL.

This clone was observed once. This chain joins TRBV6-5 and TRBJ2-7; TRBD2 agrees at 9 bases. The germline V gene has CDR1 MNHEY and CDR2 SVGAGI. The CDR3 has 15 amino acids. V was clipped by 2 bases and J by 5 bases; unmatched bases: 7. This chain's CDR3 is CASSYRLAGSDEQYF. The CDR3 DNA reads as TGTGCCAGCAGTTACCGGCTAGCGGGAAGCGACGAGCAGTACTTC.

The J gene is TRBJ2-7, the V gene TRBV7-2, with TRBD2 identical over 11 bases. The germline gives CDR1 SGHTA, CDR2 FQGNSA. This CDR3 is 17 amino acids long. V lost 5 bases and J lost 5; bases outside the gene matches: 14. The CDR3 reads CASSQGAPRLAGNEQYF. The DNA for the CDR3 is TGTGCCAGCAGCCAGGGGGCGCCGAGACTAGCGGGAAACGAGCAGTACTTC.

This chain connects TRBV6-5 to TRBJ2-7; D may be TRBD1 (5 bases). The germline gives CDR1 MNHEY, CDR2 SVGAGI. Trimming left V 6 bases short and J 0 bases short, with 9 bases between. The CDR3 loop spans 13 amino acids. This chain's CDR3 is CASSLGASYEQYF. The CDR3 DNA sequence: TGTGCCAGCAGCCTAGGGGCCTCCTACGAGCAGTACTTC.

CDR3 in DNA: TGTGCCAGCAGCTTGGTGGGTCAGCCCCAGCATTTT. It yields the protein CASSLVGQPQHF. This sequence joins TRBV5-6 and TRBJ1-5; no definite D call. CDR3 length: 12 residues. The V and J ends lost 0 bases and 6 bases respectively, with 4 bases between them. Per the germline V gene, CDR1 is SGHDT and CDR2 is YYEEEE.

The chain uses TRBV5-6 and TRBJ1-5; no reliable D call. Looked up from germline, CDR1 is SGHDT and CDR2 is YYEEEE. The CDR3 sequence is 14 residues long. Trimming removed 5 bases at V and 0 bases at J, with 9 bases between. CDR3 nucleotides: TGTGCCAGCAGTCGATGGGGTAGCAATCAGCCCCAGCATTTT. Protein sequence: CASSRWGSNQPQHF.

In this sample, this clone turned up once. V usage is TRBV7-2 and J usage is TRBJ2-7; 15 positions match TRBD2. Germline values: CDR1 SGHTA, CDR2 FQGNSA. The CDR3 is 19 amino acids. Trimming at V came to 0 bases and at J to 4 bases, leaving 10 bases not matched to a gene. For the CDR3, the DNA is TGTGCCAGCAGCTTAGCACCGGTCGGGACTAGCGGGAGGAATTACGAGCAGTACTTC. As protein: CASSLAPVGTSGRNYEQYF.

The V gene is TRBV19, the J gene TRBJ1-5; D is ambiguous. Trimming stripped 6 bases from V and 4 bases from J, with 16 bases between. In germline, CDR1 is LNHDA, CDR2 SQIVND (reference sequence). This CDR3 region has 15 residues. Here the CDR3 reads CASRRPGLGNQPQHF. CDR3 nucleotide sequence: TGTGCCAGTAGAAGACCCGGGCTTGGGAATCAGCCCCAGCATTTT.

The chain combines TRBV5-6 with TRBJ2-7; D call uncertain. Germline V gene data show CDR1 as SGHDT and CDR2 as YYEEEE. The CDR3 length is 14 residues. The V end was cut by 2 bases, the J end by 5 bases, with 14 bases between. CDR3 protein: CASSLVQRLDEQYF. The CDR3 nucleotides are TGTGCCAGCAGCTTAGTGCAGCGATTGGACGAGCAGTACTTC.

This rearrangement joins TRBV15 to TRBJ2-7; possibly TRBD1 or TRBD2 for D (6 bases each). V lost 1 base, J lost 5 bases, and 15 bases lay in between. Per germline, CDR1 LNHNV and CDR2 YYDKDF (reference sequence). This CDR3 spans 15 amino acids. The CDR3 spells CATSRVKGGSDEQYF. The CDR3 DNA sequence: TGTGCCACCAGCAGAGTGAAGGGGGGATCGGACGAGCAGTACTTC.

The chain is built from TRBV7-8 and TRBJ2-7; D might be TRBD1 (5 bases). The V gene lost 3 bases and the J gene lost 0 bases, with 12 bases spanning the gap. The CDR3 totals 15 residues. Germline assignment: CDR1 SGHVS and CDR2 FQNEAQ. DNA of the CDR3: TGTGCCAGCAGCTTTCGGGCAGGGATCTCCTACGAGCAGTACTTC. This gives the protein CASSFRAGISYEQYF.

The chain combines TRBV7-9 with TRBJ1-2, with D unclear. Germline V lookup: CDR1 SEHNR, CDR2 FQNEAQ (reference sequence). Trimming cost V 6 bases and J 4 bases, with 12 bases left between them. CDR3 length: 13 amino acids. The CDR3 nucleotides are TGTGCCAGCAGTCCACAGAGAATCTATGGCTACACCTTC. Protein product: CASSPQRIYGYTF.

This chain links TRBV7-9 with TRBJ1-2; maybe TRBD1 (5 bases). The germline CDR1 and CDR2 sequences are SEHNR and FQNEAQ (reference sequence). V was cut by 3 bases and J by 8 bases, with 16 bases left in between. CDR3 length equals 14 residues. The CDR3 sequence: CASSFDRVTSGYTF. Written as DNA, the CDR3 is TGTGCCAGCAGCTTTGACAGAGTTACCTCCGGCTACACCTTC.

The CDR3, as DNA: TGCAGCGTTGAGGGGACCCCAGCTACAGATACGCAGTATTTT. Translation gives CSVEGTPATDTQYF. The chain couples TRBV29-1 to TRBJ2-3; D might be TRBD1 or TRBD2, each matching 5 bases. Trimming cost V 3 bases and J 3 bases, with 13 bases left between them. CDR3 length: 14 amino acids. CDR1 SQVTM and CDR2 ANQGSEA come from the germline V gene.

For the CDR3, the DNA is TGCGCCAGCAGCCGGGTCCATTCAGATACGCAGTATTTT. Its protein product is CASSRVHSDTQYF. This chain connects TRBV4-1 to TRBJ2-3; D is uncertain. V gave up 4 bases and J gave up 4 bases, with 9 bases separating them. This CDR3 is built from 13 residues. CDR1 MGHRA and CDR2 YSYEKL come from the germline V gene.

In its sample, this clone was seen once. The chain employs TRBV29-1 and TRBJ2-1, with 16 bases matching TRBD2. The V and J ends lost 4 bases and 4 bases, in that order; junction bases with no gene match: 7. The CDR3 length is 17 residues. The V gene's germline CDR1 is SQVTM and CDR2 ANQGSEA. In DNA, the CDR3 is TGCAGCGTTGTGGGACTAGCGGGAGGGATTTCTTACAATGAGCAGTTCTTC. Its protein is CSVVGLAGGISYNEQFF.